This record looks at one TCR beta chain sequence and its context. The antigen remains unidentified. The data belong to a study of neurological immune-mediated disorders. Study results and limitations: Healthy controls had more TCR clonal expansion than multiple sclerosis, which showed the least, whereas HTLV-1-associated myelopathy showed the most.

Synthesis of cDNA was accomplished via 5'RACE employing 10-nucleotide random UMIs. MiXCR was run by TCRdb on the 5' RACE reads, yielding one entry per CDR3 protein. The repertoire includes roughly 89,000 distinct CDR3 sequences, 2.5% to 3% of them detected once, and around 1.1% sits in the top ten. This CDR3 contains 16 residues. Germline trimming cut 3 bases from V and 2 bases from J; bases unmatched to any gene: 7. Germline assignment: CDR1 LGHNT and CDR2 FRNRAP. This clonotype was obtained from a woman aged 25-40 years with multiple sclerosis. The genes are TRBV12-5 and TRBJ2-5; 9 bases are a match to TRBD1. The source material was PBMCs. CDR3 sequence reads: CASGLTGGARQETQYF. CDR3 coding DNA: TGTGCTAGTGGTTTAACAGGGGGCGCGCGGCAAGAGACCCAGTACTTC.